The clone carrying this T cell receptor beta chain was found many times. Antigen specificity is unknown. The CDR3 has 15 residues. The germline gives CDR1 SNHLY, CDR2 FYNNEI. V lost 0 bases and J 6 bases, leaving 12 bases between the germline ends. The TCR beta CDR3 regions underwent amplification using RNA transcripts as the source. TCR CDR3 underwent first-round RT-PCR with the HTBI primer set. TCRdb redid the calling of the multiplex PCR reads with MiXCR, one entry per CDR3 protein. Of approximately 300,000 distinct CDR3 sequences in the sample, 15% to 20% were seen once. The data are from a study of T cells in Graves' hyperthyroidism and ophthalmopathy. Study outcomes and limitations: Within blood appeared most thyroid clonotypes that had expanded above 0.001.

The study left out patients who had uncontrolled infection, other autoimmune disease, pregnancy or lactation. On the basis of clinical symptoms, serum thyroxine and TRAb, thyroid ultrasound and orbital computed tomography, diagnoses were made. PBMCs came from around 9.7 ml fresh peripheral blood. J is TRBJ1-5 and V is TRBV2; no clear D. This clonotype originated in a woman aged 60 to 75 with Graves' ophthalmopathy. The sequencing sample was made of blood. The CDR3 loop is CASSEAQIGFQPQHF. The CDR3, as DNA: TGTGCCAGCAGTGAAGCGCAGATTGGTTTTCAGCCCCAGCATTTT.